Listed here are 14 T cell receptor beta chains from one sample, sequenced in a study of T cells after somatic rescue of genetic block. TCRdb's copy holds only in-frame clones and misses some; the assay was immunoSEQ multiplex PCR. The repertoire has some 67,000 clones, approximately 90% of them found once; the top ten carry 2.5% to 3.5%. Input material: peripheral blood mononuclear cells (PBMCs). These receptors came from a middle-aged man.

The count of this clone is one. V is TRBV27 and J is TRBJ2-5; D is undetermined. Germline CDR1 and CDR2: MNHEY and SMNVEV (reference sequence). V was shortened by 4 bases and J by 6 bases, with 15 bases between the two germline ends. There are 14 residues in the CDR3. In DNA form, the CDR3 reads TGTGCCAGCAGTTCGATTCAAAGCAAGCAGACCCAGTACTTC. It is translated as CASSSIQSKQTQYF.

The chain carries TRBV19 and TRBJ2-7; 14 bases line up with TRBD2. Germline lookup yields CDR1 LNHDA and CDR2 SQIVND (reference sequence). The CDR3 contains 15 residues. J gave up 4 bases and V 5 bases, and 4 bases lay outside the gene matches. The CDR3 reads CASSARTSGRYEQYF. The CDR3, as DNA: TGTGCCAGTAGTGCACGGACTAGCGGGAGGTACGAGCAGTACTTC.

This chain connects TRBV5-4 to TRBJ2-7; the match to TRBD2 covers 7 bases. The V gene end was trimmed by 4 bases and the J gene end by 3 bases; junction bases not matched to a gene: 7. Per the germline V gene, CDR1 is SGHNT and CDR2 is YYREEE (reference sequence). This CDR3 is built from 14 residues. The CDR3 sequence: CASSSRTGGYEQYF. The CDR3 DNA reads TGTGCCAGCAGCAGCCGGACGGGGGGCTACGAGCAGTACTTC.

The J gene is TRBJ2-2, the V gene TRBV7-6, with 9 bases identical to TRBD2. In germline, CDR1 is SGHVS, CDR2 FNYEAQ. The CDR3 has 18 residues. The junction had 7 bases not matched to a gene; V was cut back by 0 bases and J by 2 bases. The CDR3 is CASSLARLAGRNTGELFF. In DNA, the CDR3 is TGTGCCAGCAGCTTAGCGCGGCTAGCGGGAAGAAACACCGGGGAGCTGTTTTTT.

The chain carries TRBV6-9 and TRBJ1-2; 9 bases map to TRBD1. The CDR3 consists of 14 residues. The V segment lost 6 bases and the J segment 6 bases; nucleotides outside the gene matches: 8. The V gene's germline CDR1 is MNHGY and CDR2 SVAAGI. This chain's CDR3 is CASSRGQGRNGYTF. The CDR3 DNA sequence: TGTGCCAGCAGCCGGGGACAGGGACGAAATGGCTACACCTTC.

V gene TRBV5-1 combines with J gene TRBJ1-2, with D unresolved. Per the germline V gene, CDR1 is SGHRS and CDR2 is YFSETQ. The CDR3 covers 13 residues. V lost 0 bases and J lost 2, with 5 bases in between. The CDR3 reads CASSLGRNYGYTF. The CDR3 nucleotides read TGCGCCAGCAGCTTGGGCAGGAACTATGGCTACACCTTC.

The CDR3 DNA is TGTGCCAGCAGCTTTTCAGTCGAAGGAGAGCAGTACTTC. Residues: CASSFSVEGEQYF. The chain carries TRBV5-6 and TRBJ2-7; D is unclear. Germline V gives CDR1 SGHDT, CDR2 YYEEEE. Trimming left V 2 bases short and J 7 bases short, with 13 bases between. The CDR3 covers 13 residues.

This clone was detected only once. The chain links TRBV18 to TRBJ2-1; 9 bases map to TRBD1. There are 16 residues in the CDR3. Losses at the gene ends were 5 bases for V and 0 bases for J; bases not matched to a gene: 5. CDR1 and CDR2 (germline): KGHSH, LQKENI. The CDR3 DNA sequence: TGTGCCAGCTCAACCAGGACAGGGGACTCCTACAATGAGCAGTTCTTC. Its protein product is CASSTRTGDSYNEQFF.

The chain links TRBV13 to TRBJ1-6; a weak D match, TRBD1 (6 bases). Trimming shortened V by 5 bases and J by 7 bases, and 15 bases separated the two germline ends. The CDR3 is made up of 15 amino acids. CDR1 and CDR2 from the germline V gene are PRHDT and FYEKMQ (reference sequence). The CDR3 sequence: CASSAYRVGNSPLHF. CDR3 DNA sequence: TGTGCCAGCAGCGCGTACAGGGTGGGAAATTCACCCCTCCACTTT. Supplemented by reference TRBV13 and TRBJ1-6, the full variable domain reads AAGVIQSPRHLIKEKRETATLKCYPIPRHDTVYWYQQGPGQDPQFLISFYEKMQSDKGSIPDRFSAQQFSDYHSELNMSSLELGDSALYFCASSAYRVGNSPLHFGNGTRLTVT.

V is TRBV11-1 and J is TRBJ1-1; TRBD1 agrees at 8 bases. Per germline, CDR1 SGHAT and CDR2 FQDESV (reference sequence). Trimming removed 2 bases from V and 3 bases from J; junction bases left unmatched: 2. CDR3 length: 14 residues. The CDR3 here is CASSLRQGYTEAFF. Here the CDR3 DNA reads TGTGCCAGCAGCTTAAGACAGGGGTACACTGAAGCTTTCTTT.

The rearrangement links TRBV28 to TRBJ2-7; 7 positions agree with TRBD2. Germline CDR1 and CDR2: MDHEN and SYDVKM. The CDR3 sequence is 15 residues long. V gave up 2 bases and J gave up 3 bases; unmatched junction bases: 7. Here the CDR3 DNA reads TGTGCCAGCAGTTTAGGGGAGGGGCCACACTACGAGCAGTACTTC. Protein product: CASSLGEGPHYEQYF.

The rearrangement links TRBV5-4 to TRBJ1-4; D remains ambiguous. CDR1 is SGHNT, CDR2 YYREEE, per germline (reference sequence). The CDR3 runs 13 residues. Deletions cut 0 bases from V and 8 bases from J, with 8 bases between. DNA for the CDR3: TGTGCCAGCAGCTTGGGAGAAAGGGAAAAACTGTTTTTT. The encoded protein is CASSLGEREKLFF.

The chain uses TRBV7-2 and TRBJ2-3; 10 bases are shared with TRBD2. With 5 bases clipped from V and 2 bases from J, the junction kept 7 bases outside the gene matches. Germline lookup yields CDR1 SGHTA and CDR2 FQGNSA. The CDR3 runs to 16 residues. The DNA of the CDR3 is TGTGCCAGCAGCGGAAGGACTAGCGGTTACACAGATACGCAGTATTTT. Encoded protein: CASSGRTSGYTDTQYF.

The rearrangement links TRBV11-2 to TRBJ2-5, with D possibly TRBD1 on 6 matching bases. The V end was cut by 5 bases, the J end by 1 base, with 11 bases between. This CDR3 is 14 amino acids long. CDR1 is SGHAT and CDR2 is FQNNGV in the germline V gene. The CDR3 DNA follows: TGTGCCAGCAGCCGAAACAGGGCCCAAGAGACCCAGTACTTC. Protein sequence: CASSRNRAQETQYF.